This T cell receptor beta chain was identified in a study of T cells in Graves' hyperthyroidism and ophthalmopathy. This clonotype was seen at least ten times. Antigen unknown. The study's findings and limits: Ophthalmopathy was told apart from stable hyperthyroidism by a 13 V-J model.

The CDR3 covers 14 residues. CDR1 and CDR2 from the germline V gene are SNHLY and FYNNEI. V was clipped by 10 bases and J by 5 bases, with 18 bases between them. TCR beta CDR3 regions were amplified from RNA. In the first-round RT-PCR of the TCR CDR3, the HTBI primer set was used. TCRdb reprocessed the multiplex PCR reads with MiXCR, giving one entry per CDR3 protein. This table has over 300,000 distinct CDR3 sequences, 14% appearing once. The TCR sequence derives from a woman aged 60-75 years with Graves' hyperthyroidism. The rearrangement joins TRBV2 to TRBJ1-5; D is perhaps TRBD1 (6 bases). The sample comprised blood. The CDR3 nucleotides are TGTGCCATAAGTCTGAGGGGGGTTGATCAGCCCCAGCATTTT. This translates into CAISLRGVDQPQHF. Filled out from reference TRBV2 and TRBJ1-5, the complete variable domain reads EPEVTQTPSHQVTQMGQEVILRCVPISNHLYFYWYRQILGQKVEFLVSFYNNEISEKSEIFDDQFSVERPDGSNFTLKIRSTKLEDSAMYFCAISLRGVDQPQHFGDGTRLSIL.